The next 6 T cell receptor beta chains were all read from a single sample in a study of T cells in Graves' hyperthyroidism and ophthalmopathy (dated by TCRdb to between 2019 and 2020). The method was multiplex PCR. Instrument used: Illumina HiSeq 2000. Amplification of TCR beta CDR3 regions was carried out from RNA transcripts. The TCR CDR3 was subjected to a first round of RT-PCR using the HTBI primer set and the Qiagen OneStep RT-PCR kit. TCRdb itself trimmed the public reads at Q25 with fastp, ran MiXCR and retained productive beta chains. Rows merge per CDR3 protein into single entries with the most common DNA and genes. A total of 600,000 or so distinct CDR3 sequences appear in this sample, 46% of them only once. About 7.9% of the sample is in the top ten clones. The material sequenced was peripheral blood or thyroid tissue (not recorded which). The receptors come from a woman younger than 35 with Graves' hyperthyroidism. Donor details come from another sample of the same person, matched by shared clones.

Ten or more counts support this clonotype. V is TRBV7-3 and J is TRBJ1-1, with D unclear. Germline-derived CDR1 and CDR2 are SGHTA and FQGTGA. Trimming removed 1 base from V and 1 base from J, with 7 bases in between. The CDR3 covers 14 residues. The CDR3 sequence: CASSLNAENTEAFF. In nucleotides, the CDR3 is TGTGCCAGCAGCTTAAATGCGGAGAACACTGAAGCTTTCTTT.

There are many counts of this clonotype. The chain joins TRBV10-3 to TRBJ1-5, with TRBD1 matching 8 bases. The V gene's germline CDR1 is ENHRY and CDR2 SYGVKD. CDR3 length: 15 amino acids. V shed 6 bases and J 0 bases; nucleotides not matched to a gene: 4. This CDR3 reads CAIRDRADSNQPQHF. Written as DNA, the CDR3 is TGTGCCATCAGGGACAGGGCCGATAGCAATCAGCCCCAGCATTTT.

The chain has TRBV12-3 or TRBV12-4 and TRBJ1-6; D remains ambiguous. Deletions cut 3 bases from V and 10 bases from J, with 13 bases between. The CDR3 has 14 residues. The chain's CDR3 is CASSFNFASSPLHF. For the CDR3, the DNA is TGTGCCAGCAGTTTTAATTTCGCTTCGTCACCCCTCCACTTT.

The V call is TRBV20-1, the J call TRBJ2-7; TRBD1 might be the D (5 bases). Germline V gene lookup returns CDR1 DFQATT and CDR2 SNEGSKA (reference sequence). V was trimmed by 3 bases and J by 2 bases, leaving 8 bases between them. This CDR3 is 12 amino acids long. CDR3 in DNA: TGCAGTGCTAGTGACAGCCCCTACGAGCAGTACTTC. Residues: CSASDSPYEQYF.

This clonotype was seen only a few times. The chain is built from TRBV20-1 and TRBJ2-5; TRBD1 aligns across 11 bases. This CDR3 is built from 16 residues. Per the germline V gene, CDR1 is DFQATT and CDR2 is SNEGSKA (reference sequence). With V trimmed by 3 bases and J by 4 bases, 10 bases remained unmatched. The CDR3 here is CSASGDGQGARETQYF. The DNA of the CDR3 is TGCAGTGCTAGCGGCGACGGACAGGGGGCTAGAGAGACCCAGTACTTC.

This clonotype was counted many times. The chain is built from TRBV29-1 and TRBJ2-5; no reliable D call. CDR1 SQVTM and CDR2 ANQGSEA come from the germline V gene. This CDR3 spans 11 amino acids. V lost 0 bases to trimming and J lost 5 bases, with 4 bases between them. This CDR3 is CSVEEVETQYF. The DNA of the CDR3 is TGCAGCGTTGAAGAAGTGGAGACCCAGTACTTC.